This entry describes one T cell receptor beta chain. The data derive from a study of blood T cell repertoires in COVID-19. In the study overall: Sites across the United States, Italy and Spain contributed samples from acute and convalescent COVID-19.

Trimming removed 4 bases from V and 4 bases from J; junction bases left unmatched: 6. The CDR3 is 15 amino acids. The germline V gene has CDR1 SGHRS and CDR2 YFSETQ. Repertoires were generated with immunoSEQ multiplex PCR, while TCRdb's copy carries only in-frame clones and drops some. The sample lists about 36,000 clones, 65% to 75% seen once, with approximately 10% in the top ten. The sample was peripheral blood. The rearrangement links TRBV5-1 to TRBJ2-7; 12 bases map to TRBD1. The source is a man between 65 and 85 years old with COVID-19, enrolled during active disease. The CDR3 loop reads CASSVGQGANYEQYF. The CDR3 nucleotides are TGCGCCAGCAGCGTGGGACAGGGGGCGAATTACGAGCAGTACTTC.